Reported below is one T cell receptor beta chain. What it binds is not known. Extracted RNA was reverse transcribed, and the resulting cDNA served as sequencing template. Only in-frame clones appear in the TCRdb table, and some are missing; sequencing was by immunoSEQ multiplex PCR. The sample carries approximately 150,000 clones, 45% to 60% recorded once. This record comes from a study of CD8+ T cells in alopecia areata. Study-level findings and limits: Among patients, TCR sharing was less clear than in mice, a difference possibly due in part to HLA diversity in the patient population. There were also resident alphabeta T cells of normal skin sequenced in scalp samples. Lesional scalp displayed greater clonality than normal scalp, most notably in alopecia totalis/universalis.

Sorted out of PBMCs were CD4+ T cells and CD8+ T cells. Sequencing used CD4+ T cells sorted from blood. This clonotype was sampled from a human donor in good health.

The CDR3 protein is CASSRSGQGYGYTF. The CDR3 nucleotides are TGTGCCAGCTCACGGTCGGGACAGGGCTATGGCTACACCTTC. The V gene is TRBV18, the J gene TRBJ1-2, with TRBD1 identical over 9 bases. The length of the CDR3 is 14 residues. Germline CDR1 KGHSH, CDR2 LQKENI. J was trimmed by 4 bases and V by 4 bases; bases with no gene match: 4.